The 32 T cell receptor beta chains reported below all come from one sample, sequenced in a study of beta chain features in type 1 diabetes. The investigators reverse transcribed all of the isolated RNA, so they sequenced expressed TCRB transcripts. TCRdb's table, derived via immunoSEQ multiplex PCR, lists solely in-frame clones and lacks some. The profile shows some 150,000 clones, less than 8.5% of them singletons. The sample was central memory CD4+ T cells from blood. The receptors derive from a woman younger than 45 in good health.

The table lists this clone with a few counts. The CDR3: CATSSRPGTGAEQYF. The CDR3 bases are TGTGCCACCAGCAGTAGACCCGGGACAGGGGCCGAGCAGTACTTC. The chain recombines TRBV15 with TRBJ2-7; 10 bases align to TRBD1. The CDR3 length is 15 residues. V lost 3 bases and J lost 6; bases outside the gene matches: 8. In germline, CDR1 is LNHNV, CDR2 YYDKDF (reference sequence).

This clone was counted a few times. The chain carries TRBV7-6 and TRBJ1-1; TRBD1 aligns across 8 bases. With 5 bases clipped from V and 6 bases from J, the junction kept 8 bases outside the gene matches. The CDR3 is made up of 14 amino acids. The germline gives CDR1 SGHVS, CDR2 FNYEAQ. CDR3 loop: CASSQGQEPSEAFF. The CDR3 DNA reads TGTGCCAGCAGCCAGGGACAGGAACCCTCTGAAGCTTTCTTT.

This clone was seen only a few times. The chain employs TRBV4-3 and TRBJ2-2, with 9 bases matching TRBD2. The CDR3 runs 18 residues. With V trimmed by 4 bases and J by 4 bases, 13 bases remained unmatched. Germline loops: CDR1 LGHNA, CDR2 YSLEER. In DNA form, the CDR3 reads TGCGCCAGCAGCCCTCAAACTGCGGGAGGGCCCAGCACCGGGGAGCTGTTTTTT. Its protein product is CASSPQTAGGPSTGELFF.

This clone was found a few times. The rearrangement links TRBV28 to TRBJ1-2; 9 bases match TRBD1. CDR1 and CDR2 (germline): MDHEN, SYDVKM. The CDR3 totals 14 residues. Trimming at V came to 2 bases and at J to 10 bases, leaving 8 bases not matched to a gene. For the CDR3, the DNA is TGTGCCAGCAGTTTACCCGGACAGGGGTTGGACTACACCTTC. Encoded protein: CASSLPGQGLDYTF.

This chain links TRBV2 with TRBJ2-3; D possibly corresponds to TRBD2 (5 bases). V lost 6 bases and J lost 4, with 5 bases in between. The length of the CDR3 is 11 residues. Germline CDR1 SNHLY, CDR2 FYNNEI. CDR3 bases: TGTGCCAGCAGGAGGGCAGATACGCAGTATTTT. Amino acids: CASRRADTQYF. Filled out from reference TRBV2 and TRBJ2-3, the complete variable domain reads EPEVTQTPSHQVTQMGQEVILRCVPISNHLYFYWYRQILGQKVEFLVSFYNNEISEKSEIFDDQFSVERPDGSNFTLKIRSTKLEDSAMYFCASRRADTQYFGPGTRLTVL.

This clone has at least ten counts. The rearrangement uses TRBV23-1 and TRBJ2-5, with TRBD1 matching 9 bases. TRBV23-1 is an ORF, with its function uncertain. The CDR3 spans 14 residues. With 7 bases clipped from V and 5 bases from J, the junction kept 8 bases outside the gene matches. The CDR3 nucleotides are TGCGCCAGCACCCCGGGACAGGGCGAGGAGACCCAGTACTTC. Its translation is CASTPGQGEETQYF.

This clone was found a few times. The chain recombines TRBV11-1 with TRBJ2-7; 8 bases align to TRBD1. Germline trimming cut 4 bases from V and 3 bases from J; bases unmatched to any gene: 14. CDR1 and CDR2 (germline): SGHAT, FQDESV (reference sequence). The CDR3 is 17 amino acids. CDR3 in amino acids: CASSSITQGVKGYEQYF. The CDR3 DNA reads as TGTGCCAGCAGCTCGATAACACAGGGGGTGAAAGGCTACGAGCAGTACTTC.

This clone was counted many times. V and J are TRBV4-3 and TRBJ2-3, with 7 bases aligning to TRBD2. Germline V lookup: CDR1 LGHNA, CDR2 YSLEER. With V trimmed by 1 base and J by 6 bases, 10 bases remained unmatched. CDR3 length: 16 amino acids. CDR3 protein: CASSQGKASGGDTQYF. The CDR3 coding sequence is TGCGCCAGCAGCCAAGGAAAGGCTAGCGGAGGGGATACGCAGTATTTT.

CDR3 nucleotide sequence: TGTGCCAGCAGCCACCGGGTAGCGGGAGGGAATGAGCAGTTCTTC. This encodes CASSHRVAGGNEQFF. This rearrangement joins TRBV7-8 to TRBJ2-1; 11 bases fit TRBD2. Germline-derived CDR1 and CDR2 are SGHVS and FQNEAQ. Trimming removed 5 bases from V and 7 bases from J; junction bases left unmatched: 7. This CDR3 spans 15 amino acids.

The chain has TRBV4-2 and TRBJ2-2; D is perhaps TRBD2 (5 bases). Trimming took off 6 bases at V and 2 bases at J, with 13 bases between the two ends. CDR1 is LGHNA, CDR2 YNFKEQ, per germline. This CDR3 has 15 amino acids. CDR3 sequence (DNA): TGTGCCAGCAGGGCGGACTTCCTAAACACCGGGGAGCTGTTTTTT. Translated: CASRADFLNTGELFF.

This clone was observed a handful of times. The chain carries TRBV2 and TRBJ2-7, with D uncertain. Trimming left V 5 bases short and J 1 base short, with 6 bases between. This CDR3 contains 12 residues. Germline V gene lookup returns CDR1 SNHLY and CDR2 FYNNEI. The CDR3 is CASSPRSYEQYF. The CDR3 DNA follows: TGTGCCAGCAGTCCCAGGTCCTACGAGCAGTACTTC.

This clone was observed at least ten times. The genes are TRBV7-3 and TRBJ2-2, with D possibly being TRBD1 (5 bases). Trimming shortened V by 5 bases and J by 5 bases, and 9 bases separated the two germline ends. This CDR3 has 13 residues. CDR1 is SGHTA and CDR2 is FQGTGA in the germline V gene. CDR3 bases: TGTGCCAGCAGCGTAGGGGTTACCGGGGAGCTGTTTTTT. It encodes CASSVGVTGELFF.

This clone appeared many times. CDR3 in amino acids: CASGTRQGVGTGELFF. The CDR3 nucleotides read TGTGCCAGCGGCACCCGACAGGGGGTAGGGACCGGGGAGCTGTTTTTT. This sequence joins TRBV28 and TRBJ2-2; 9 positions agree with TRBD1. The CDR3 runs 16 residues. Trimming cost V 8 bases and J 5 bases; bases outside gene matches: 12. Germline CDR1 MDHEN, CDR2 SYDVKM. Supplemented by reference TRBV28 and TRBJ2-2, the full variable domain reads DVKVTQSSRYLVKRTGEKVFLECVQDMDHENMFWYRQDPGLGLRLIYFSYDVKMKEKGDIPEGYSVSREKKERFSLILESASTNQTSMYLCASGTRQGVGTGELFFGEGSRLTVL.

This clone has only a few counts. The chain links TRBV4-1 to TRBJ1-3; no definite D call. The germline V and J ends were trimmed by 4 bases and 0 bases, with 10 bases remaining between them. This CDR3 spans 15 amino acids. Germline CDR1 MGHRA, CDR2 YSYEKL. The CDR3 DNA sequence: TGCGCCAGCAGCCGACTCATCGTCTCTGGAAACACCATATATTTT. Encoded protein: CASSRLIVSGNTIYF.

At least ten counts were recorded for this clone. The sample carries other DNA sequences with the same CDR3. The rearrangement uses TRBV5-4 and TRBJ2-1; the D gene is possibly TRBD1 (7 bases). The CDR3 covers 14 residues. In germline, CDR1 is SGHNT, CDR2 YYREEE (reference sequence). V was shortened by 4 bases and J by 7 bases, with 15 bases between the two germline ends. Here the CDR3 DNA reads TGTGCCAGCAGCCTATCAGGGGGGTTAAATGAGCAGTTCTTC. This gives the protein CASSLSGGLNEQFF. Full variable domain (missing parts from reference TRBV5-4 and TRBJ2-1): ETGVTQSPTHLIKTRGQQVTLRCSSQSGHNTVSWYQQALGQGPQFIFQYYREEENGRGNFPPRFSGLQFPNYSSELNVNALELDDSALYLCASSLSGGLNEQFFGPGTRLTVL.

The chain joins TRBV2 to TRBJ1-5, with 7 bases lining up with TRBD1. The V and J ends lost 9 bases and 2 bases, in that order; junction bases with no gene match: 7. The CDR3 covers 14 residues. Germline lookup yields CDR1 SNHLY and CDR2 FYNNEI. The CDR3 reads CASDRVPGNQPQHF. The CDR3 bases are TGTGCCAGTGACAGGGTACCGGGCAATCAGCCCCAGCATTTT.

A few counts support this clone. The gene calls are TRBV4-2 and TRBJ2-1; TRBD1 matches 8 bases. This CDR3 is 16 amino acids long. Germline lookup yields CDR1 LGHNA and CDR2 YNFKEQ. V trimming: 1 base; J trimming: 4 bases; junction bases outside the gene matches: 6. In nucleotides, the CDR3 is TGTGCCAGCAGCCAAGCAGGGGGACAGGATTACAATGAGCAGTTCTTC. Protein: CASSQAGGQDYNEQFF.

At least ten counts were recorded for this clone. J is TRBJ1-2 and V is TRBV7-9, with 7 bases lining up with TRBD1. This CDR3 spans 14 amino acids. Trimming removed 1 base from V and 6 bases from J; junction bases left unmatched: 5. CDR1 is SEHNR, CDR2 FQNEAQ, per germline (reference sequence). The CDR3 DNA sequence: TGTGCCAGCAGCTTAGGACAGGGAGGAGATGGCTACACCTTC. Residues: CASSLGQGGDGYTF.

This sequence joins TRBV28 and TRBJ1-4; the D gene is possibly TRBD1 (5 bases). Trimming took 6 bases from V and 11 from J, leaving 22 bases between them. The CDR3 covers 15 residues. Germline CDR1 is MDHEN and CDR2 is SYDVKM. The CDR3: CASSALTRDGGKLFF. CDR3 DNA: TGTGCCAGCAGCGCACTGACCAGGGACGGAGGGAAACTGTTTTTT.

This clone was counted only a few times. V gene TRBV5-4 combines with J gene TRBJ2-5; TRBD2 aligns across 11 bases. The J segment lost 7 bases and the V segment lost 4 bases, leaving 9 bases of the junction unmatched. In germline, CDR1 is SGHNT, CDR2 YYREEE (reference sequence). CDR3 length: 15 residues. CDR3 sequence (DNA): TGTGCCAGCAGCCCGAGACTAGCGGGACTGGGGACCCAGTACTTC. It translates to CASSPRLAGLGTQYF.

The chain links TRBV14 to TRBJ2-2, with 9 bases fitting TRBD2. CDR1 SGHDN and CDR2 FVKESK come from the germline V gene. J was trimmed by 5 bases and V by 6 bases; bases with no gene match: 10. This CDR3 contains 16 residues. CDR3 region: CASSRKVLAGTGELFF. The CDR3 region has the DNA TGTGCCAGCAGTAGGAAGGTCCTAGCGGGGACCGGGGAGCTGTTTTTT.

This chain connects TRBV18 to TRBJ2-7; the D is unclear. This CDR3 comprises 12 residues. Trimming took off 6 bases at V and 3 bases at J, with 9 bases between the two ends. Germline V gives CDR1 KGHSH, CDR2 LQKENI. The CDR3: CASSPISYEQYF. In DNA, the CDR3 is TGTGCCAGCTCGCCAATTAGCTACGAGCAGTACTTC.

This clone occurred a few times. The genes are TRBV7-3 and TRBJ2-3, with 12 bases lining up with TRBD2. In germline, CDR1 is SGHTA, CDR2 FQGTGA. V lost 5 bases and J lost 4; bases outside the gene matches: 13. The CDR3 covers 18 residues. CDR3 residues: CASSQTSGGTSSPDTQYF. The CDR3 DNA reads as TGTGCCAGCAGCCAAACTAGCGGGGGGACAAGTTCCCCAGATACGCAGTATTTT.

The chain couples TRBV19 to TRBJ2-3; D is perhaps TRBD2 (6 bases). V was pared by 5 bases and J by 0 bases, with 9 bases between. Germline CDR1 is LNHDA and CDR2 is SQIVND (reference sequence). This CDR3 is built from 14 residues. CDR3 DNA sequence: TGTGCCAGTAGTGTGACTAGTAGCACAGATACGCAGTATTTT. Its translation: CASSVTSSTDTQYF.

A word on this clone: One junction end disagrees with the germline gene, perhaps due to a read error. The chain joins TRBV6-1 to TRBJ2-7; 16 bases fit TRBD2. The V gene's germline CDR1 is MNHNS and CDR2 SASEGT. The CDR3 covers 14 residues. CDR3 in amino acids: CVSSGTSGRGEQYF. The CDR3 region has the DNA TGTGTCAGCAGCGGGACTAGCGGGAGGGGTGAGCAGTACTTC.

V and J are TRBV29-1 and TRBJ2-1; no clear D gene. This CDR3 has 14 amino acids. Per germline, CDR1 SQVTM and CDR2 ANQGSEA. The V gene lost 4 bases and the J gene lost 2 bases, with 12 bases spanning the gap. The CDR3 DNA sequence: TGCAGCGTTGTTCTCCGGGTCACCTACAATGAGCAGTTCTTC. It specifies CSVVLRVTYNEQFF.

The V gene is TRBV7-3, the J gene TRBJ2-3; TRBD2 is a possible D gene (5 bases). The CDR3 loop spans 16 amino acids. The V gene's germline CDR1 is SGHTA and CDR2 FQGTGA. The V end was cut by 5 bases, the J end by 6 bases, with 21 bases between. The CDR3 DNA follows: TGTGCCAGCAGCCCCCTGGAGAGGGCTATCAGGGATACGCAGTATTTT. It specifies CASSPLERAIRDTQYF.

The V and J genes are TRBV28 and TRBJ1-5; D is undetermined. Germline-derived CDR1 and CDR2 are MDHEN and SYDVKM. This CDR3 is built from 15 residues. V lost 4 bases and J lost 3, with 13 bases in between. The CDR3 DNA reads TGTGCCAGCAGTTCCCTCCGGGAGCACAATCAGCCCCAGCATTTT. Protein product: CASSSLREHNQPQHF.

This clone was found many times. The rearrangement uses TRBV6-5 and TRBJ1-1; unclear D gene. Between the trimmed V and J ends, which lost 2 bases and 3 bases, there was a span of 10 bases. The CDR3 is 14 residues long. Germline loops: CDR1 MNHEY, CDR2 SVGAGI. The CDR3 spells CASSYGRLHTEAFF. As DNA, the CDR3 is TGTGCCAGCAGTTACGGGCGACTACACACTGAAGCTTTCTTT.

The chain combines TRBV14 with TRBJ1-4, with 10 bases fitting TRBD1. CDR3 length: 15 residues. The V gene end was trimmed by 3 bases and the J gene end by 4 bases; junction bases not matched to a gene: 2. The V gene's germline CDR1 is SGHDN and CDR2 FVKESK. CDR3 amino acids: CASSHRTGGNEKLFF. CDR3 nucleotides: TGTGCCAGCAGCCATCGGACAGGGGGTAATGAAAAACTGTTTTTT.

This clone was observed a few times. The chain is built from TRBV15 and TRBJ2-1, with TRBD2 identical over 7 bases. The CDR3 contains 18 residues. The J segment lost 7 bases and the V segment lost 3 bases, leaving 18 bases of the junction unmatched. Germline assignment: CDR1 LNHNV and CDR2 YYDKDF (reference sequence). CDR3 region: CATSRGGEGGRRQNEQFF. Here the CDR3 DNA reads TGTGCCACCAGCAGGGGCGGGGAGGGCGGGCGTAGACAAAATGAGCAGTTCTTC.

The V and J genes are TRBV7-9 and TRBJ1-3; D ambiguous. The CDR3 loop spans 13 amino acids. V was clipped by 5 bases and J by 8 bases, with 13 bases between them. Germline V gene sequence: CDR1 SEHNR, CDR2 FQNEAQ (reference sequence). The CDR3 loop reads CASSPILEYTIYF. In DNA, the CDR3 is TGTGCCAGCAGCCCCATTCTGGAGTACACCATATATTTT.